This T cell receptor beta chain was identified in a study of cytomegalovirus exposure and HLA in healthy donors. V lost 3 bases and J 0 bases, leaving 12 bases between the germline ends. The germline gives CDR1 LNHNV, CDR2 YYDKDF (reference sequence). The CDR3 totals 16 residues. Study-wide results and limits: Researchers reportedly found TCR beta sequences accurately predicted most subjects' HLA-A and HLA-B alleles. In vitro confirmation showed a few CMV-associated chains to be CMV antigen specific.

A few counts support this clone. Antigen: not known. The donors comprised healthy bone marrow donors. With 60 Vbeta and 13 Jbeta primers, the PCR was carried out. Some clones are missing from TCRdb's copy, which holds only in-frame ones; the method was immunoSEQ multiplex PCR. The data contain more than 85,000 clones, around 82% of them seen just once; the ten biggest clones take up over 3.5%. This sequence was found in a woman in her fifties or sixties in good health and CMV-seropositive. The rearrangement uses TRBV15 and TRBJ2-4, with a possible D match to TRBD1 (5 bases). Sequencing input: PBMCs. The DNA of the CDR3 is TGTGCCACCAGCAGTAGGGGAATCCTAGCCAAAAACATTCAGTACTTC. As protein: CATSSRGILAKNIQYF.